This TCR beta chain was documented in a study of blood T cell repertoires in COVID-19. Study as a whole: The samples span acute and convalescent COVID-19 from the United States, Italy and Spain.

Germline values: CDR1 SNHLY, CDR2 FYNNEI. The ends were cut back, 5 bases at V and 5 bases at J, with 15 bases in the middle. The CDR3 contains 14 residues. The method was immunoSEQ multiplex PCR; TCRdb's version includes in-frame clones alone and lacks a portion of them. The sample contains just over 95,000 clones, over 80% of which appear only once. Material for sequencing was peripheral blood. This chain joins TRBV2 and TRBJ1-1, with D maybe TRBD1 (6 bases). The source is an elderly man with acute or convalescent COVID-19. The DNA of the CDR3 is TGTGCCAGCAGTCTACGGGGGGCAGGGACTGAAGCTTTCTTT. The encoded protein is CASSLRGAGTEAFF.